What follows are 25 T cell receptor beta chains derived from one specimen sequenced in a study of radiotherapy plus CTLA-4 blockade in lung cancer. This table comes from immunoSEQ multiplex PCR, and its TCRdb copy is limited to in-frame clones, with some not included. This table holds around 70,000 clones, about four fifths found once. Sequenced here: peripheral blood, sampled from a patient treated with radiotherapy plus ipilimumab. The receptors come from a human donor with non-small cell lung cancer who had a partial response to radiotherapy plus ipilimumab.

The CDR3 protein is CASRNREGYGYTF. Written as DNA, the CDR3 is TGTGCCAGTAGGAACAGGGAGGGCTATGGCTACACCTTC. J is TRBJ1-2 and V is TRBV19, with D maybe TRBD1 (6 bases). The CDR3 is made up of 13 amino acids. Germline CDR1 is LNHDA and CDR2 is SQIVND (reference sequence). V lost 6 bases and J 4 bases, leaving 12 bases between the germline ends.

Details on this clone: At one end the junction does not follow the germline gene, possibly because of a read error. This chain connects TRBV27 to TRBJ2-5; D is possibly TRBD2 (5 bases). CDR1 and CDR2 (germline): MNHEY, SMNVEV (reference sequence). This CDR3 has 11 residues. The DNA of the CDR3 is TGTGCCAGCAGTTTGGGGAGACTTCAGCACTTC. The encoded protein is CASSLGRLQHF.

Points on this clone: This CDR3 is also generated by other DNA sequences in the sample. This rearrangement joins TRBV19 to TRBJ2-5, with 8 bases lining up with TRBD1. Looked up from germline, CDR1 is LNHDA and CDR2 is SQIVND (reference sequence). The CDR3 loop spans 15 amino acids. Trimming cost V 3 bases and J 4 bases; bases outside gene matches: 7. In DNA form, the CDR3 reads TGTGCCAGTAGTATTGGGACAGGAGGGGGAGAGACCCAGTACTTC. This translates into CASSIGTGGGETQYF. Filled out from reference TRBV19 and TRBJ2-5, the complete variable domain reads DGGITQSPKYLFRKEGQNVTLSCEQNLNHDAMYWYRQDPGQGLRLIYYSQIVNDFQKGDIAEGYSVSREKKESFPLTVTSAQKNPTAFYLCASSIGTGGGETQYFGPGTRLLVL.

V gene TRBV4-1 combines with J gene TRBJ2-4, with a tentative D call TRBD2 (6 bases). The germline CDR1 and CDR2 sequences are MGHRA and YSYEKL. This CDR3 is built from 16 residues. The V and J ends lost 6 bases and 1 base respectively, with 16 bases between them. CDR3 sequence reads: CASRREIGGAKNIQYF. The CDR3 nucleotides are TGCGCCAGCAGACGGGAGATTGGGGGTGCCAAAAACATTCAGTACTTC.

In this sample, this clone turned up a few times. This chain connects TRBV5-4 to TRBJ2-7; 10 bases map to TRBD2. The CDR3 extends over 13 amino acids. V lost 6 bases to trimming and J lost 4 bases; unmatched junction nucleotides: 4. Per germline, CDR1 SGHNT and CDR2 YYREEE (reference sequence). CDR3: CASTSGSLYEQYF. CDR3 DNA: TGTGCCAGCACTAGCGGGAGTCTTTACGAGCAGTACTTC.

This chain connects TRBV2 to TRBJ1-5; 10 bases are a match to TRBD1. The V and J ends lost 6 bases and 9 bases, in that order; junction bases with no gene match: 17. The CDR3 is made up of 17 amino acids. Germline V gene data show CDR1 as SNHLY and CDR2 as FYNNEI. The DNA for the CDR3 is TGTGCCAGCAGCATGACCGGGACAGGGGCTATCATCACGCCCCAGCATTTT. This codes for CASSMTGTGAIITPQHF.

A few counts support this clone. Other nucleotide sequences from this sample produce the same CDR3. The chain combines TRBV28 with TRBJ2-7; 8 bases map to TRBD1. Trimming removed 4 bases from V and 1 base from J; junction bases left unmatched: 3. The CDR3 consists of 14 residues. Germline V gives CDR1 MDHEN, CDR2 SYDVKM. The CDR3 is CASSSGTGSYEQYF. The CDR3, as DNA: TGTGCCAGCAGTTCCGGGACAGGTTCCTACGAGCAGTACTTC. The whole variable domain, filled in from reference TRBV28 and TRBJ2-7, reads DVKVTQSSRYLVKRTGEKVFLECVQDMDHENMFWYRQDPGLGLRLIYFSYDVKMKEKGDIPEGYSVSREKKERFSLILESASTNQTSMYLCASSSGTGSYEQYFGPGTRLTVT.

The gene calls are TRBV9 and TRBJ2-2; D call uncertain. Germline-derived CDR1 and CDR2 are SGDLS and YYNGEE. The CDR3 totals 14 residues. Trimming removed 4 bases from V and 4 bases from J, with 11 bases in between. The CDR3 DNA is TGTGCCAGCAGCCCCCGCGGTTTCACCGGGGAGCTGTTTTTT. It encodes CASSPRGFTGELFF.

CDR3 amino acids: CASTQWEGSNQPQHF. CDR3 DNA: TGTGCCAGTACTCAATGGGAGGGCAGCAATCAGCCCCAGCATTTT. The rearrangement uses TRBV19 and TRBJ1-5; no definite D call. Germline loops: CDR1 LNHDA, CDR2 SQIVND (reference sequence). V was pared by 7 bases and J by 1 base, with 14 bases between. The CDR3 is made up of 15 amino acids.

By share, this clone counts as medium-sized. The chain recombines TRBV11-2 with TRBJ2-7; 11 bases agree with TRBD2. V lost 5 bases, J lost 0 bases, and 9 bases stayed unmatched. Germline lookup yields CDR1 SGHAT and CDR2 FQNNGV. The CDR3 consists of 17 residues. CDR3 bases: TGTGCCAGCAGCCGATCCGCTAGCGGGAGGAGCTCCTACGAGCAGTACTTC. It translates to CASSRSASGRSSYEQYF.

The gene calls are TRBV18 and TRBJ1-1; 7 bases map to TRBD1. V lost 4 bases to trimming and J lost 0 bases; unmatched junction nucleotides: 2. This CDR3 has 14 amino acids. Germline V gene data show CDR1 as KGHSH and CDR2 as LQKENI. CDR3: CASSQDRMNTEAFF. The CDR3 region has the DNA TGTGCCAGCTCACAGGACAGGATGAACACTGAAGCTTTCTTT.

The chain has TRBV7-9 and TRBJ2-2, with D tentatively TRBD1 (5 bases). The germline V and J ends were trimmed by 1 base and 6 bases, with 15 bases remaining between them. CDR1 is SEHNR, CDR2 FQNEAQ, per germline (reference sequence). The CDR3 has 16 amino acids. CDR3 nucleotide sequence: TGTGCCAGCAGCTTAGGATGGGGCCTATCTTCCGGGGAGCTGTTTTTT. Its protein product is CASSLGWGLSSGELFF. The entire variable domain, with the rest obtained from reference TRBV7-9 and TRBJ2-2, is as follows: DTGVSQNPRHKITKRGQNVTFRCDPISEHNRLYWYRQTLGQGPEFLTYFQNEAQLEKSRLLSDRFSAERPKGSFSTLEIQRTEQGDSAMYLCASSLGWGLSSGELFFGEGSRLTVL.

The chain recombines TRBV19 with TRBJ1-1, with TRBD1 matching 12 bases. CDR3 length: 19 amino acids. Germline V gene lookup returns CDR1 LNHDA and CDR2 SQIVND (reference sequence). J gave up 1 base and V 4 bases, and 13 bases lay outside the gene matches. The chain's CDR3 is CASSKRASGQGARNTEAFF. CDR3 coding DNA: TGTGCCAGTAGTAAAAGAGCCTCGGGACAGGGGGCCAGGAACACTGAAGCTTTCTTT.

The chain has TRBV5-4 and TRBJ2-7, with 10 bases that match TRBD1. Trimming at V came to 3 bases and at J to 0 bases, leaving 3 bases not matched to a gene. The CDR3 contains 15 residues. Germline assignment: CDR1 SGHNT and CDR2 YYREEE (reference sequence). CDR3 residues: CASSSGTGASYEQYF. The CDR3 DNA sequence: TGTGCCAGCAGCTCCGGGACAGGGGCCTCCTACGAGCAGTACTTC. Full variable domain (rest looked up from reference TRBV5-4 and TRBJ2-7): ETGVTQSPTHLIKTRGQQVTLRCSSQSGHNTVSWYQQALGQGPQFIFQYYREEENGRGNFPPRFSGLQFPNYSSELNVNALELDDSALYLCASSSGTGASYEQYFGPGTRLTVT.

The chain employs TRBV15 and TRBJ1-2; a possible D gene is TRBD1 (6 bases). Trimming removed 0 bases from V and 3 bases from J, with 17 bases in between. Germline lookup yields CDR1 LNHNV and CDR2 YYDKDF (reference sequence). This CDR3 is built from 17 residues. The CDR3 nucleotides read TGTGCCACCAGCAGAGATGAAGTACACAGGGAACACTATGGCTACACCTTC. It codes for CATSRDEVHREHYGYTF.

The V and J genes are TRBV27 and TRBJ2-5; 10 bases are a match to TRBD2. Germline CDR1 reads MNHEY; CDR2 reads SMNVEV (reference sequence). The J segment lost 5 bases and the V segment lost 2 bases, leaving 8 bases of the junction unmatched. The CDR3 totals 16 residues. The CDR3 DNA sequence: TGTGCCAGCAGTTTAAGCGGGCTAGCGGGAGTTGAGACCCAGTACTTC. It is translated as CASSLSGLAGVETQYF.

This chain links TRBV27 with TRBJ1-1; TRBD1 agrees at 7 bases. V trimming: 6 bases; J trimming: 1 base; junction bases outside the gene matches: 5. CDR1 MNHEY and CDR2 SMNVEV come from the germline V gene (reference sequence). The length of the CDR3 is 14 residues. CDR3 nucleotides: TGTGCCAGCAGGGGGAGACAGGGGAACACTGAAGCTTTCTTT. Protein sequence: CASRGRQGNTEAFF.

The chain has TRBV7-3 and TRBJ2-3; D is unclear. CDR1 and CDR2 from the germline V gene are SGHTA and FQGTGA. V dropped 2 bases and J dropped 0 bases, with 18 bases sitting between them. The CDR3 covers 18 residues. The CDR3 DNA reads TGTGCCAGCAGCTTAGGCCGAGTAGCCCTCATAAGCACAGATACGCAGTATTTT. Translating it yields CASSLGRVALISTDTQYF.

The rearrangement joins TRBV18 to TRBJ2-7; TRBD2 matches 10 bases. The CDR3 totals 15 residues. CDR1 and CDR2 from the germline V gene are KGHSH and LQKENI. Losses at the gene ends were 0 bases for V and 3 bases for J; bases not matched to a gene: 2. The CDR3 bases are TGTGCCAGCTCACCACCCAGCGGGAGGGGCTACGAGCAGTACTTC. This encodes CASSPPSGRGYEQYF. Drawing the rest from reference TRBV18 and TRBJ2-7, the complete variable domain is NAGVMQNPRHLVRRRGQEARLRCSPMKGHSHVYWYRQLPEEGLKFMVYLQKENIIDESGMPKERFSAEFPKEGPSILRIQQVVRGDSAAYFCASSPPSGRGYEQYFGPGTRLTVT.

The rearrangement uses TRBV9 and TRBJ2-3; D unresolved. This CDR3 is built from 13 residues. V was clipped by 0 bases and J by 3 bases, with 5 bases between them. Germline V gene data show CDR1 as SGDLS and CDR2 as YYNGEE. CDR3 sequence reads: CASSVVGTDTQYF. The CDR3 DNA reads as TGTGCCAGCAGCGTAGTCGGGACAGATACGCAGTATTTT.

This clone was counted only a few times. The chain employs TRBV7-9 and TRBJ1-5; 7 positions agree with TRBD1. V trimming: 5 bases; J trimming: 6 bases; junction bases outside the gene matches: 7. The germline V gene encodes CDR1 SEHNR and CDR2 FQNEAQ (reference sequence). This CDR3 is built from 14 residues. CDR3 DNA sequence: TGTGCCAGCAGCCCAGGAGGGGGCGGTCAGCCCCAGCATTTT. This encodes CASSPGGGGQPQHF.

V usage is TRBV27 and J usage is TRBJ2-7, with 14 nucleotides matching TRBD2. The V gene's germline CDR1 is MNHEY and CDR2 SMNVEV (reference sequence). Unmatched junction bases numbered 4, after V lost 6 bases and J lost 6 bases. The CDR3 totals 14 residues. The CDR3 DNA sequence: TGTGCCAGCAGCCCGGGGACTAGCGGGAGCGAGCAGTACTTC. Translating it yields CASSPGTSGSEQYF.

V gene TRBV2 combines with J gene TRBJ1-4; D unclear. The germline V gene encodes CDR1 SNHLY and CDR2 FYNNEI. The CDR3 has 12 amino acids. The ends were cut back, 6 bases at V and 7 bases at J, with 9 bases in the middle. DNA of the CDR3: TGTGCCAGCAGGGGCCTGCGTGAAAAACTGTTTTTT. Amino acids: CASRGLREKLFF.

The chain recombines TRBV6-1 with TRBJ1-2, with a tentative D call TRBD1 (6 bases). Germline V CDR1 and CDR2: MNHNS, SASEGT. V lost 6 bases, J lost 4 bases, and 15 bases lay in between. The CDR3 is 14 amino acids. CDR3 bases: TGTGCCAGCAGGGGGGGAGGGGGAGGCTATGGCTACACCTTC. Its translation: CASRGGGGGYGYTF.

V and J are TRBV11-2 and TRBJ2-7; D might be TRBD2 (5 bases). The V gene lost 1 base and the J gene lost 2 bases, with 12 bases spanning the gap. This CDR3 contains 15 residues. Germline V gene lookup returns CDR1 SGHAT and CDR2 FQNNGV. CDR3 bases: TGTGCCAGCAGCTTAGTTGCTAGCTCCACCTACGAGCAGTACTTC. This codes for CASSLVASSTYEQYF. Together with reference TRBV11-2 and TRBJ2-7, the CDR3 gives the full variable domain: EAGVAQSPRYKIIEKRQSVAFWCNPISGHATLYWYQQILGQGPKLLIQFQNNGVVDDSQLPKDRFSAERLKGVDSTLKIQPAKLEDSAVYLCASSLVASSTYEQYFGPGTRLTVT.